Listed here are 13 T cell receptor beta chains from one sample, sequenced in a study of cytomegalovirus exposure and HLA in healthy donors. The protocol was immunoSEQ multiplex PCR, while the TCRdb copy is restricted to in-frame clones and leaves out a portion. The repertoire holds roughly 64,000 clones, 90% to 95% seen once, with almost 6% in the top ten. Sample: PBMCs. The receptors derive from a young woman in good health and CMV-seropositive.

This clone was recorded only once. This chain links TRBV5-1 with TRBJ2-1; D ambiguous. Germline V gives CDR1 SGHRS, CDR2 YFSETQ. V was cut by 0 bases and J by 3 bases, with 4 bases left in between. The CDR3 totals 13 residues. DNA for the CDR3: TGCGCCAGCAGCTTGGATCGCTACAATGAGCAGTTCTTC. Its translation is CASSLDRYNEQFF.

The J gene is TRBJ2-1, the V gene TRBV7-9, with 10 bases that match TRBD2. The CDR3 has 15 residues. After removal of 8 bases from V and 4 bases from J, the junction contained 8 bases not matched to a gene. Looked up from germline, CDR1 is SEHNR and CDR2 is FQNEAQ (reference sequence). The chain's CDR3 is CASGALAGGYNEQFF. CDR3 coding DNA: TGTGCCAGCGGGGCTTTAGCGGGAGGTTACAATGAGCAGTTCTTC.

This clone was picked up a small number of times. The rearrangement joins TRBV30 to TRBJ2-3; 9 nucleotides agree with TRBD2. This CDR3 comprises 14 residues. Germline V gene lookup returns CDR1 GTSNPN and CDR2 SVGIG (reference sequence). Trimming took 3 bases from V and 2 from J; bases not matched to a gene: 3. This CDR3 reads CAWRREGLTDTQYF. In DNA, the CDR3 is TGTGCCTGGAGGCGGGAGGGCCTCACAGATACGCAGTATTTT.

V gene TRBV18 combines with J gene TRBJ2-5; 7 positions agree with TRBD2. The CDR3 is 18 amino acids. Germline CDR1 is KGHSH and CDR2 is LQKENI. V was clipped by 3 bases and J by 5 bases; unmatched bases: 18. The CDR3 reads CASSPSIGRSGVVETQYF. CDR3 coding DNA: TGTGCCAGCTCACCTTCGATCGGGAGAAGCGGGGTGGTGGAGACCCAGTACTTC.

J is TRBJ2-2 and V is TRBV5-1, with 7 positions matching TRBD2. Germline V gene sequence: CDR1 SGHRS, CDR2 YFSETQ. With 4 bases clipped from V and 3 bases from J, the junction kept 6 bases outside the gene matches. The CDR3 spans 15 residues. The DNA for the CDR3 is TGCGCCAGCAGCCCCGGGACTACCTACACCGGGGAGCTGTTTTTT. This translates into CASSPGTTYTGELFF.

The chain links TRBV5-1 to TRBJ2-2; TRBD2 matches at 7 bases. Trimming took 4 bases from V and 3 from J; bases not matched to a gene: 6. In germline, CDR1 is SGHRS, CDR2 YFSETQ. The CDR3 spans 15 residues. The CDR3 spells CASSIGLVDTGELFF. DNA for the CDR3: TGCGCCAGCAGCATAGGACTAGTAGACACCGGGGAGCTGTTTTTT.

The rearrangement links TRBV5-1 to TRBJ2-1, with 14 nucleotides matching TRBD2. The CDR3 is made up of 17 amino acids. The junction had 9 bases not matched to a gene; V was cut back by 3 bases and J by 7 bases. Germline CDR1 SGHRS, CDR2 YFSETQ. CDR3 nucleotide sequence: TGCGCCAGCAGCTACGGACTAGCGGGAGGTCTGAAAAATGAGCAGTTCTTC. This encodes CASSYGLAGGLKNEQFF.

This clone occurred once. The CDR3 DNA is TGTGCCTGGAGTCCCAGGAGGCTGAACGGGCTCGAGCAGTACTTC. Translation: CAWSPRRLNGLEQYF. This rearrangement joins TRBV30 to TRBJ2-7; D is possibly TRBD2 (5 bases). The V end was cut by 2 bases, the J end by 6 bases, with 20 bases between. The germline gives CDR1 GTSNPN, CDR2 SVGIG (reference sequence). This CDR3 is 15 amino acids long.

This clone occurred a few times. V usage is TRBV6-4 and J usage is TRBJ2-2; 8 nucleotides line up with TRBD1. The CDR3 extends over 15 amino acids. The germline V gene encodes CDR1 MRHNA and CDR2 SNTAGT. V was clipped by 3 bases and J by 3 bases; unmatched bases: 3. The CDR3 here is CASSEGQGDTGELFF. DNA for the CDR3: TGTGCCAGCAGTGAAGGACAGGGTGACACCGGGGAGCTGTTTTTT.

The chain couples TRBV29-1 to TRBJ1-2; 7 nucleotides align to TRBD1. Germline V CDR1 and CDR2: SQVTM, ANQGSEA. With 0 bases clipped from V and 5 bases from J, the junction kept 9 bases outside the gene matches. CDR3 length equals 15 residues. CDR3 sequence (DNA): TGCAGCGTTGAAGATCGTGGACAGGTAGAATATGGCTACACCTTC. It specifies CSVEDRGQVEYGYTF.

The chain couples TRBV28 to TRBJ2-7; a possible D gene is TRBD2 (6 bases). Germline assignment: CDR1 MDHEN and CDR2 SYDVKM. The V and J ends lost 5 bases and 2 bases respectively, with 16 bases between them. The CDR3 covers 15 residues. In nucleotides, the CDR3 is TGTGCCAGCAGTCACTCCAGCGGGCGTGCCTACGAGCAGTACTTC. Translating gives CASSHSSGRAYEQYF.

CDR3 protein: CASSEIGEGQYF. CDR3 nucleotide sequence: TGTGCCAGCAGTGAAATAGGGGAAGGGCAGTACTTC. The V gene is TRBV6-1, the J gene TRBJ2-7; tentatively, D is TRBD1 (5 bases). The V gene's germline CDR1 is MNHNS and CDR2 SASEGT. Trimming removed 2 bases from V and 9 bases from J, with 11 bases in between. The CDR3 contains 12 residues.

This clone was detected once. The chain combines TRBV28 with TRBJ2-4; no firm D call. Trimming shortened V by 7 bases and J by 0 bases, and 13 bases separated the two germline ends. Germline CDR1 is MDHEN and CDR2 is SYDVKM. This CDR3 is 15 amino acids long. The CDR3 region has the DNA TGTGCCAGCACTCCAGTGACACTAGCCAAAAACATTCAGTACTTC. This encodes CASTPVTLAKNIQYF. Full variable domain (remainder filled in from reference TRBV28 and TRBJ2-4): DVKVTQSSRYLVKRTGEKVFLECVQDMDHENMFWYRQDPGLGLRLIYFSYDVKMKEKGDIPEGYSVSREKKERFSLILESASTNQTSMYLCASTPVTLAKNIQYFGAGTRLSVL.